This TCR beta chain derives from a study of blood T cell repertoires in COVID-19. This table comes from immunoSEQ multiplex PCR, and its TCRdb copy is limited to in-frame clones, with some not included. The data contain 250,000 to 350,000 clones, over 75% of them singletons. CDR3 length: 15 amino acids. Per the germline V gene, CDR1 is MNHEY and CDR2 is SMNVEV (reference sequence). Trimming cost V 4 bases and J 4 bases; bases outside gene matches: 5. This sequence joins TRBV27 and TRBJ2-1; TRBD1 matches 9 bases. This TCR derives from a woman aged 30 to 39 who had recovered from COVID-19. The sample was PBMCs or T cells enriched from blood (not recorded which). The DNA for the CDR3 is TGTGCCAGCAGTTCCCGGGACAGGGTTTACAATGAGCAGTTCTTC. As protein: CASSSRDRVYNEQFF.